These T cell receptor beta chains were read from a single sample in a study of blood T cell repertoires in COVID-19. The method was immunoSEQ multiplex PCR; TCRdb's version includes in-frame clones alone and lacks a portion of them. The sample holds fewer than 250,000 clones, under 90% seen once. The material sequenced was peripheral blood. These receptors all stem from a man in his 60s who had recovered from COVID-19. CDR3s leave out the opening cysteine and the closing phenylalanine or tryptophan.

V gene	CDR3 length	J gene	CDR3 protein
TRBV6-5	13	TRBJ2-5	ASSYTDYSPGTQY
TRBV25-1	12	TRBJ2-3	ASSQGAPPDTQY
TRBV24-1	11	TRBJ1-1	ATSALRGTEAF
TRBV7-6	13	TRBJ2-5	ASSTRTSGVVTQY
TRBV19	14	TRBJ2-3	ASSPQGNRDTDTQY
TRBV9	11	TRBJ1-1	ASSVGQKTEAF
TRBV10-3	12	TRBJ2-3	AISVGQGTDTQY
TRBV12-5	13	TRBJ2-4	ASGGPGAAKNIQY
TRBV5-6	11	TRBJ1-2	ASSLGQGDGYT
TRBV7-8	15	TRBJ2-1	ASSSRAGQSVLNEQF
TRBV4-2	13	TRBJ2-5	ASSLGSGRQETQY
TRBV6-5	12	TRBJ1-1	ASSSTGPSQRAF
TRBV5-6	13	TRBJ1-2	ASSLWWGRIVGYT
TRBV4-2	12	TRBJ2-5	ASSPGGLGETQY
TRBV11-2	16	TRBJ1-5	ASSLDLGSDYSNQPQH
TRBV30	11	TRBJ2-7	AWSGLQSYEQY
TRBV19	11	TRBJ2-7	ASRSGSSYEQY
TRBV20-1	12	TRBJ2-1	SASVGGRLDEQF
TRBV7-3	12	TRBJ2-5	ASSSDSGRETQY
TRBV5-5	12	TRBJ2-1	ASSVTGGRNEQF
TRBV5-4	14	TRBJ2-2	ASSLALLANTGELF
TRBV7-2	15	TRBJ1-5	ASSLAPGGSGNQPQH
TRBV28	13	TRBJ2-1	ASSRLAGAYNEQF
TRBV16	11	TRBJ2-7	ASSQEGGNEQY
TRBV15	13	TRBJ1-5	ATRSGHNTNQPQH
TRBV18	12	TRBJ2-3	ASSFTAGTDTQY